Listed below are T cell receptor beta chains from one sample, sequenced in a study of Graves' ophthalmopathy and Graves' hyperthyroidism. TCRdb itself ran the multiplex PCR reads through MiXCR, one entry per CDR3 protein. The table records 300,000 to 400,000 distinct CDR3 sequences, roughly 16% of them present only once. The sequenced sample consisted of peripheral blood. The receptor set was obtained from an adult man with Graves' ophthalmopathy. Each CDR3 is given with its conserved first and last residue. D genes are given only for firm matches. Some rows mark clone size as missing; the rest say once, few, many or name a class of expanded clone.

cdr3_nt	cdr3_aa	clone_size	v_call	j_call	d_call
TGTGCCATCAGTGGAGGGGGTGTACGGGAGACCCAGTACTTC	CAISGGGVRETQYF	-	TRBV10-3	TRBJ2-5	-
TGTGCCAGCAGAGGATACAGGGGAAAGGGCTATGGCTACACCTTC	CASRGYRGKGYGYTF	-	TRBV2	TRBJ1-2	TRBD1
TGTGCCATCGGGGTTAACTCTGGAAACACCATATATTTT	CAIGVNSGNTIYF	many	TRBV10-3	TRBJ1-3	-
TGCAGCGTTGTGCCCCAGGGGGGTTTCGAGACCCAGTACTTC	CSVVPQGGFETQYF	many	TRBV29-1	TRBJ2-5	-
TGTGCCGAACGAGGGGGACAGGACCCCTATAATTCACCCCTCCACTTT	CAERGGQDPYNSPLHF	many	TRBV30	TRBJ1-6	TRBD1
TGTGCCAGCAGCCCCGGACTAGCGGCTAGCACAGATACGCAGTATTTT	CASSPGLAASTDTQYF	-	TRBV11-2	TRBJ2-3	TRBD2
TGCGCCAGCAGCCGGGGACTCTCCTACGAGCAGTACTTC	CASSRGLSYEQYF	many	TRBV10-1	TRBJ2-7	-
TGCGCCAGCAGCTTGGGGCCGGCTTCGCCCACCGGGGAGCTGTTTTTT	CASSLGPASPTGELFF	many	TRBV5-1	TRBJ2-2	-
TGTGCCAGCAGCCCGAGGACAGGGAGCTACACCTTC	CASSPRTGSYTF	many	TRBV7-2	TRBJ1-2	TRBD1
TGCGCCAGCAGCTCGGCCCTCCAGGGGGATCGGGGTGGCTACACCTTC	CASSSALQGDRGGYTF	many	TRBV5-1	TRBJ1-2	TRBD1
TGTGCCAGCAGCACCCGAGGGTCATTAAACATGAACACTGAAGCTTTCTTT	CASSTRGSLNMNTEAFF	many	TRBV4-2	TRBJ1-1	-
TGTGCCAGCAGCTTTAAGGGAGGCCACACCATGAACACTGAAGCTTTCTTT	CASSFKGGHTMNTEAFF	many	TRBV13	TRBJ1-1	-
TGTGCCAGCAGCTTAACGATCAGGGGACAGGGGCAGAACACTGAAGCTCTCTTT	CASSLTIRGQGQNTEALF	many	TRBV7-3	TRBJ1-1	TRBD1
TGCGCCAGCAGCTTGGTATGGGCGGGAGGGCCAACCTACGAGCAGTACTTC	CASSLVWAGGPTYEQYF	many	TRBV5-1	TRBJ2-7	TRBD2
TGTGCCAGCAGTTCGCCGGGACAGGGGACCACCGGGGAGCTGTTTTTT	CASSSPGQGTTGELFF	-	TRBV6-5	TRBJ2-2	TRBD1
TGTGCTAGTGGTAAACGCTCCGGGACAACCCACGAGCAGTACTTC	CASGKRSGTTHEQYF	-	TRBV12-5	TRBJ2-7	-
TGTGCCAGCAGTTTGTTTCCTATGGGCAATCAGCCCCAGCATTTT	CASSLFPMGNQPQHF	many	TRBV12-3/TRBV12-4	TRBJ1-5	-
TGTGCCAGCAGTCCCAAGCGGGCCGGGGAGACCCAGTACTTC	CASSPKRAGETQYF	many	TRBV28	TRBJ2-5	-
TGTGCCAGCAGCTTAGCGCTAGTCAAGACCTCCTACGAGCAGTACTTC	CASSLALVKTSYEQYF	-	TRBV7-2	TRBJ2-7	-
TGTGCCAGCAGGAGGGCAGGGGGCGTATACGAGCAGTACTTC	CASRRAGGVYEQYF	-	TRBV6-1	TRBJ2-7	TRBD1
TGTGCCAGCACCCCTTTTGAGGGTGGTGCCGAGCAGTACTTC	CASTPFEGGAEQYF	-	TRBV6-1	TRBJ2-7	-
TGTGCCACCAGCAGCGAGACAGGGCAGATCAAGACACAGTACTTC	CATSSETGQIKTQYF	few	TRBV15	TRBJ2-5	TRBD1
TGTGCTAGTGGTTTGGCCGGGACAGGGGCCCTAGAAGCTTTCTTT	CASGLAGTGALEAFF	many	TRBV12-5	TRBJ1-1	TRBD1
TGCGCCAGCAGCCTATACCGTAGTGGGGCGAACACCGGGGAGCTGTTTTTT	CASSLYRSGANTGELFF	many	TRBV5-1	TRBJ2-2	-